This T cell receptor beta chain was retrieved from a study of graft-versus-host responses after intestinal transplantation. Germline V lookup: CDR1 MDHEN, CDR2 SYDVKM. V lost 7 bases, J lost 1 base, and 14 bases lay in between. This CDR3 region has 14 residues. This clone showed up just a few times. Its target is unknown. Repertoires were generated with immunoSEQ multiplex PCR, while TCRdb's copy carries only in-frame clones and drops some. This table has approximately 25,000 clones, roughly four fifths appearing once. This sample comprised unstimulated CD8+ T cells sorted from spleen or lymph node cells, obtained before transplant. J is TRBJ2-7 and V is TRBV28, with D unresolved. This receptor was taken from a human donor who was the organ donor for an intestinal transplant. The CDR3: CASTEAAYSYEQYF. The DNA of the CDR3 is TGTGCCAGCACGGAAGCAGCCTATTCCTACGAGCAGTACTTC.